This T cell receptor beta chain originates from a study of CD8+CD57+ T cells in acquired aplastic anemia. Broader study findings: Overlap between patients and controls comprised 25 to 30 CD8+ CDR3 sequences.

For this clonotype: Its antigen is unknown.

It was genomic DNA that served as the template for profiling TCR beta VDJ and CDR3. TCRdb called the reads again in MiXCR, with one record for every CDR3 protein. The sample consists of some 170,000 distinct CDR3 sequences, 45% to 55% of them appearing once. The CDR3 length is 17 residues. Per the germline V gene, CDR1 is KGHDR and CDR2 is SFDVKD. V was cut by 1 base and J by 11 bases, with 24 bases left in between. CD8+CD57+ cell expansion, shown by flow cytometry, had occurred in the patients selected for sequencing. Acquired aplastic anemia of severe grade affected all patients. None of the patients had been given any therapy when their blood was sampled.

Sequencing used sorted CD4+, CD8+, or CD8+CD57+ T cells (not recorded which) from PBMCs. This clonotype originated in a human donor with aplastic anemia. The rearrangement uses TRBV24-1 and TRBJ2-3; D may be TRBD2 (5 bases). The CDR3 sequence: CATSDFWAEGSTDMQYF. The DNA for the CDR3 is TGTGCCACCAGTGATTTCTGGGCCGAGGGTAGCACAGACATGCAGTATTTT.